These T cell receptor beta chains were read from a single sample in a study of blood T cell repertoires in COVID-19. The table came from immunoSEQ multiplex PCR; TCRdb's copy has only in-frame clones and leaves some out. The table shows approximately 150,000 clones, with 85% occurring only once. The sample comprised peripheral blood. The receptors come from a human donor with acute or convalescent COVID-19. The donor label of this sample is uncertain. Each CDR3 is given without its conserved first and last residue. The size of a clone is reported for some rows only, either as once, few or many, or as a class for expanded clones.

j_gene: TRBJ1-5; abundance: .; v_gene: TRBV3-1/TRBV3-2; CDR3aa: ASSQDIGGQPQH
j_gene: TRBJ1-2; abundance: .; v_gene: TRBV19; CDR3aa: ASSKTGTGYGYT
j_gene: TRBJ1-2; abundance: .; v_gene: TRBV5-1; CDR3aa: ASSLETHKYGYT
j_gene: TRBJ2-3; abundance: once; v_gene: TRBV10-3; CDR3aa: ASRLEREFSDTQY
j_gene: TRBJ1-2; abundance: .; v_gene: TRBV5-1; CDR3aa: ASSLSSGWAYGYT
j_gene: TRBJ1-4; abundance: .; v_gene: TRBV4-2; CDR3aa: ASSQDFTGGGNEKLF
j_gene: TRBJ1-1; abundance: .; v_gene: TRBV24-1; CDR3aa: ATSAATGLTEAF
j_gene: TRBJ1-1; abundance: .; v_gene: TRBV2; CDR3aa: ASIRDRGDTEAF
j_gene: TRBJ2-5; abundance: .; v_gene: TRBV7-6; CDR3aa: ASSLRTSQEETQY
j_gene: TRBJ1-2; abundance: .; v_gene: TRBV7-2; CDR3aa: ASSPTGGDYGYT